The clone carrying this T cell receptor beta chain has just one count. The data were taken from a study of blood T cell repertoires in COVID-19. As for the study in general: PBMCs, B-cell-depleted T cells, or T cells provided the cDNA or gDNA that made up the material.

TCRdb's table, derived via immunoSEQ multiplex PCR, lists solely in-frame clones and lacks some. Here the sample spans about 280,000 clones, 70% to 90% being singletons. The ends were cut back, 0 bases at V and 3 bases at J, with 7 bases in the middle. The CDR3 extends over 14 amino acids. Per germline, CDR1 SGHRS and CDR2 YFSETQ. The receptor was derived from a woman in her 70s with COVID-19, enrolled during active disease. The chain couples TRBV5-1 to TRBJ2-1; D remains unclear. Sequenced sample: peripheral blood. CDR3 region: CASSLGPDYNEQFF. The CDR3, as DNA: TGCGCCAGCAGCTTGGGCCCAGACTACAATGAGCAGTTCTTC.